The 21 T cell receptor beta chains in this list originate from one sample, sequenced in a study of monozygotic twins with inflammatory bowel disease. TCRdb reworked the 5' RACE reads into one entry per CDR3 protein, no DNA. Its listing shows under 200,000 distinct CDR3 sequences. Sequenced input: blood. The receptors were gathered from a human donor with ulcerative colitis or Crohn's disease, or a healthy co-twin of an affected twin (not recorded which).

The V call is TRBV5-1, the J call TRBJ2-1; TCRdb's D call of TRBD2 is untestable without DNA. Germline V gene sequence: CDR1 SGHRS, CDR2 YFSETQ. The CDR3 consists of 15 residues. The CDR3 here is CASRTPSGRGGEQFF.

The chain couples TRBV10-3 to TRBJ2-1; TCRdb's assignment of TRBD2 cannot be checked, as there is no DNA. Germline V lookup: CDR1 ENHRY, CDR2 SYGVKD. The CDR3 runs to 14 residues. CDR3 in amino acids: CAISDTGLGDEQFF.

The chain recombines TRBV14 with TRBJ1-1. Germline V CDR1 and CDR2: SGHDN, FVKESK. The CDR3 has 15 residues. This CDR3 reads CASSQYGARNTEAFF.

The genes are TRBV6-6 and TRBJ1-1. This CDR3 region has 12 residues. Per the germline V gene, CDR1 is MNHNY and CDR2 is SVGAGI (reference sequence). The CDR3 reads CASGRLNTEAFF.

The chain recombines TRBV7-9 with TRBJ2-1; TCRdb's assignment of TRBD1 cannot be checked, as there is no DNA. This CDR3 is built from 15 residues. Germline CDR1 and CDR2: SEHNR and FQNEAQ (reference sequence). The CDR3 spells CASKPGGNSYNEQFF. Variable domain in full (rest from reference TRBV7-9 and TRBJ2-1): DTGVSQNPRHKITKRGQNVTFRCDPISEHNRLYWYRQTLGQGPEFLTYFQNEAQLEKSRLLSDRFSAERPKGSFSTLEIQRTEQGDSAMYLCASKPGGNSYNEQFFGPGTRLTVL.

This chain joins TRBV12-3 or TRBV12-4 and TRBJ2-7; the TRBD2 assignment by TCRdb is unverifiable without DNA. The CDR3 spans 11 residues. The CDR3 reads CASRSGVEQYF.

This chain joins TRBV4-2 and TRBJ1-2. CDR3 length: 15 residues. Germline CDR1 and CDR2: LGHNA and YNFKEQ. The CDR3 loop reads CASSQDLGREGGYTF.

The rearrangement uses TRBV3-1 and TRBJ2-1; TCRdb's assignment of TRBD2 cannot be checked, as there is no DNA. Germline V lookup: CDR1 LGHDT, CDR2 YNNKEL (reference sequence). There are 16 residues in the CDR3. The CDR3 sequence is CASSREAVLGYNEQFF.

The chain joins TRBV6-6 to TRBJ1-3. The V gene's germline CDR1 is MNHNY and CDR2 SVGAGI (reference sequence). This CDR3 has 13 amino acids. The CDR3 sequence is CASTDHAGNTIYF.

The chain carries TRBV5-5 and TRBJ2-1. The CDR3 length is 11 residues. In germline, CDR1 is SGHKS, CDR2 YYEKEE (reference sequence). CDR3 loop: CASSVLGEQFF.

The rearrangement joins TRBV19 to TRBJ1-5; TCRdb proposes TRBD1, but this gene call is untestable without DNA. The CDR3 sequence is 15 residues long. The germline V gene has CDR1 LNHDA and CDR2 SQIVND (reference sequence). The CDR3 here is CASRRDRGGNQPQHF.

V and J are TRBV5-1 and TRBJ2-7; TCRdb names TRBD2, which stays unverified in the absence of DNA. This CDR3 has 15 residues. Germline values: CDR1 SGHRS, CDR2 YFSETQ. CDR3 protein: CASSIGLAGTYEQYF.

This chain links TRBV29-1 with TRBJ2-5; the TRBD2 assignment by TCRdb is unverifiable without DNA. CDR3 length equals 13 residues. The V gene's germline CDR1 is SQVTM and CDR2 ANQGSEA. The CDR3 sequence: CSVRRELEETQYF.

The chain uses TRBV24-1 and TRBJ2-1; TCRdb calls TRBD2, which cannot be checked without DNA. CDR1 is KGHDR and CDR2 is SFDVKD in the germline V gene. The CDR3 is made up of 14 amino acids. The CDR3 protein is CATSREGWMNEQFF.

The CDR3 here is CASSSLGLAGGPSTNEQYF. The V call is TRBV11-1, the J call TRBJ2-7; TCRdb gives TRBD2 as the D gene, but with no DNA this cannot be confirmed. The CDR3 loop spans 19 amino acids. From germline, CDR1 is SGHAT and CDR2 FQDESV (reference sequence).

The rearrangement uses TRBV7-3 and TRBJ2-2. Germline loops: CDR1 SGHTA, CDR2 FQGTGA. The CDR3 has 14 amino acids. This CDR3 reads CASSRSQRTGELFF.

The chain has TRBV7-9 and TRBJ1-4; the D call from TCRdb, TRBD1, cannot be confirmed without DNA. CDR1 and CDR2 from the germline V gene are SEHNR and FQNEAQ (reference sequence). CDR3 length: 14 residues. The CDR3 is CAGSQDSGVEKLFF.

The gene calls are TRBV5-1 and TRBJ2-7. Germline V lookup: CDR1 SGHRS, CDR2 YFSETQ. CDR3 length: 12 residues. This chain's CDR3 is CASSFQFREQYF.

The CDR3 loop reads CASSFIGGAYTEAFF. The chain links TRBV28 to TRBJ1-1; TCRdb indicates TRBD1, and absent DNA this call remains unverified. CDR1 and CDR2 from the germline V gene are MDHEN and SYDVKM. The CDR3 is 15 amino acids.

This sequence joins TRBV11-2 and TRBJ2-7; TCRdb's assignment of TRBD1 cannot be checked, as there is no DNA. Germline V CDR1 and CDR2: SGHAT, FQNNGV. There are 14 residues in the CDR3. Here the CDR3 reads CASSLDPGTYEQYF. The full variable domain, rest sourced from reference TRBV11-2 and TRBJ2-7, is EAGVAQSPRYKIIEKRQSVAFWCNPISGHATLYWYQQILGQGPKLLIQFQNNGVVDDSQLPKDRFSAERLKGVDSTLKIQPAKLEDSAVYLCASSLDPGTYEQYFGPGTRLTVT.

The V call is TRBV5-1, the J call TRBJ2-2; there is no DNA to check the TCRdb D call of TRBD2. Per germline, CDR1 SGHRS and CDR2 YFSETQ. The CDR3 totals 15 residues. CDR3 protein: CASSYEGSDTGELFF.